What follows are 18 T cell receptor beta chains derived from one specimen sequenced in a study of blood T cells in healthy people across ages. Through a sample-barcoded 5' primer and a J-beta primer mix, a second PCR was run for roughly 6 to 12 cycles. TCRdb passed the 5' RACE reads through MiXCR, listing each CDR3 protein once. Of over a million distinct CDR3 sequences listed, about 42% were seen once; the top ten hold around 4%. The sample was blood. The receptors originated from a woman aged 18-29 years in good health.

This clonotype was seen only a few times. V usage is TRBV6-5 and J usage is TRBJ1-2; a weak D match, TRBD1 (5 bases). The CDR3 spans 13 residues. V shed 6 bases and J shed 4 bases, with 12 bases lying between them. CDR1 is MNHEY and CDR2 is SVGAGI in the germline V gene. The DNA for the CDR3 is TGTGCCAGCAGCAGGGACGGCACCTATGGCTACACCTTC. It codes for CASSRDGTYGYTF.

In this sample, this clonotype turned up a few times. A single base separates this from a much larger clone, so it may be a read error. CDR3 sequence (DNA): TGCAGTGCAGCCTCTCCTAGGGGGGCAGATACGCAGTATTTT. It specifies CSAASPRGADTQYF. The chain couples TRBV20-1 to TRBJ2-3; D possibly matches TRBD1 or TRBD2 (6 bases each). Per germline, CDR1 DFQATT and CDR2 SNEGSKA (reference sequence). Trimming left V 6 bases short and J 4 bases short, with 17 bases between. This CDR3 has 14 residues.

This clonotype was detected ten times or more. The chain links TRBV6-2 or TRBV6-3 to TRBJ2-7; D ambiguous. The CDR3 covers 12 residues. Germline CDR1 and CDR2: MNHEY and SVGEGT. V lost 2 bases to trimming and J lost 3 bases, with 5 bases between them. CDR3 coding DNA: TGTGCCAGCAGTTACAGGGACTACGAGCAGTACTTC. Translated, it gives CASSYRDYEQYF.

The chain is built from TRBV4-3 and TRBJ2-7; weak D call: TRBD2 (6 bases). V was shortened by 2 bases and J by 4 bases, with 21 bases between the two germline ends. Germline CDR1 is LGHNA and CDR2 is YSLEER. The CDR3 spans 17 residues. In DNA, the CDR3 is TGCGCCAGCAGCCAAACCGCGGGGACTCCTTTTCCGTACGAGCAGTACTTC. It is translated as CASSQTAGTPFPYEQYF.

This clonotype has a handful of counts. A much larger clone differs by one base, so this may be a read error. This chain joins TRBV28 and TRBJ2-1; D is unclear. V lost 5 bases to trimming and J lost 4 bases, with 12 bases between them. The CDR3 contains 14 residues. Germline lookup yields CDR1 MDHEN and CDR2 SYDVKM. The chain's CDR3 is CASSVGEEYNEQFF. The CDR3 DNA is TGTGCCAGCAGTGTAGGTGAAGAATACAATGAGCAGTTCTTC.

This clonotype was seen at least ten times. The J gene is TRBJ2-1, the V gene TRBV20-1; D unresolved. The CDR3 is 12 residues long. Germline-derived CDR1 and CDR2 are DFQATT and SNEGSKA (reference sequence). CDR3 sequence reads: CRIQSSYNEQFF. In DNA form, the CDR3 reads TGCAGGATACAGAGCTCCTACAATGAGCAGTTCTTC.

CDR3 in amino acids: CASSPNNGLYEQYF. As DNA, the CDR3 is TGTGCCAGCTCACCTAACAATGGGCTCTACGAGCAGTACTTC. The chain links TRBV18 to TRBJ2-7; D is uncertain. The CDR3 contains 14 residues. Trimming stripped 3 bases from V and 3 bases from J, with 12 bases between. Germline lookup yields CDR1 KGHSH and CDR2 LQKENI.

This clonotype was picked up a small number of times. The DNA for the CDR3 is TGTGCCAGCAGCCAAGATCCTCAGCGGGGGCGTAATTTTCAGTTCTTC. Amino acid sequence: CASSQDPQRGRNFQFF. This chain connects TRBV3-1 to TRBJ2-1, with 8 bases matching TRBD2. J gave up 13 bases and V 0 bases, and 14 bases lay outside the gene matches. Germline V gene sequence: CDR1 LGHDT, CDR2 YNNKEL (reference sequence). The CDR3 is made up of 16 amino acids.

The chain carries TRBV28 and TRBJ2-7; TRBD2 matches 10 bases. The CDR3 has 23 amino acids. Germline lookup yields CDR1 MDHEN and CDR2 SYDVKM. Germline trimming cut 1 base from V and 2 bases from J; bases unmatched to any gene: 26. CDR3 protein: CASSLSFRWDPGQSGRAPYEQYF. CDR3 sequence (DNA): TGTGCCAGCAGTTTATCCTTCCGCTGGGACCCAGGTCAAAGCGGGAGGGCGCCCTACGAGCAGTACTTC.

V gene TRBV5-1 combines with J gene TRBJ2-4; TRBD2 is a possible D gene (6 bases). Germline-derived CDR1 and CDR2 are SGHRS and YFSETQ. V dropped 0 bases and J dropped 13 bases, with 17 bases sitting between them. The CDR3 length is 14 residues. The CDR3 is CASSLAGAIDEQYF. The CDR3 DNA reads TGCGCCAGCAGCTTGGCGGGAGCGATAGATGAGCAGTACTTC.

The genes are TRBV25-1 and TRBJ2-1, with 7 bases that match TRBD2. The J call may be mistaken, given a closer DNA end match to TRBJ2-7. This CDR3 comprises 15 residues. Germline V gene sequence: CDR1 MGHDK, CDR2 SYGVNS. The CDR3 sequence: CASSSTGTTYNEQYF. CDR3 DNA sequence: TGTGCCAGCAGTTCTACCGGGACTACCTACAATGAGCAGTACTTC.

CDR3 DNA: TGTGCCAGCAGCTTAGTGTCTAGGGACGAGCAGTACTTC. Protein sequence: CASSLVSRDEQYF. The chain recombines TRBV7-9 with TRBJ2-5; D is unresolved. The DNA end is more similar to TRBJ2-7, so the J call may be wrong. This CDR3 is built from 13 residues. Germline-derived CDR1 and CDR2 are SEHNR and FQNEAQ (reference sequence).

This chain connects TRBV20-1 to TRBJ2-1; a possible D gene is TRBD1 (6 bases). Per germline, CDR1 DFQATT and CDR2 SNEGSKA (reference sequence). The V gene lost 2 bases and the J gene lost 2 bases, with 10 bases spanning the gap. The CDR3 spans 14 residues. The chain's CDR3 is CSARNRDTYNEQFF. The CDR3 DNA is TGCAGTGCTAGAAACAGGGACACCTACAATGAGCAGTTCTTC.

This clonotype has just a few counts. The chain employs TRBV2 and TRBJ1-4, with TRBD1 matching 9 bases. Germline V gene data show CDR1 as SNHLY and CDR2 as FYNNEI. The CDR3 totals 14 residues. The V segment lost 3 bases and the J segment 5 bases; nucleotides outside the gene matches: 1. The CDR3 DNA sequence: TGTGCCAGCAGTGATGGGACAGGGAATGAAAAACTGTTTTTT. This gives the protein CASSDGTGNEKLFF.

The chain has TRBV6-5 and TRBJ2-4; TRBD1 matches 7 bases. The CDR3 loop spans 16 amino acids. V gave up 4 bases and J gave up 0 bases; unmatched junction bases: 6. Looked up from germline, CDR1 is MNHEY and CDR2 is SVGAGI. The CDR3 region is CASSSGQALAKNIQYF. For the CDR3, the DNA is TGTGCCAGCAGTTCTGGACAGGCTCTAGCCAAAAACATTCAGTACTTC.

This chain links TRBV13 with TRBJ2-7; the match to TRBD1 covers 12 bases. V shed 5 bases and J 7 bases; nucleotides not matched to a gene: 9. This CDR3 comprises 15 residues. CDR1 and CDR2 (germline): PRHDT, FYEKMQ (reference sequence). The CDR3 DNA reads as TGTGCCAGCAGCAACCGGGACAGGGGGCTGAATGAGCAGTACTTC. As protein: CASSNRDRGLNEQYF.

There are many counts of this clonotype. The genes are TRBV5-1 and TRBJ2-3; 8 nucleotides line up with TRBD1. Germline V gene sequence: CDR1 SGHRS, CDR2 YFSETQ. This CDR3 is 15 amino acids long. Trimming took 4 bases from V and 3 from J; bases not matched to a gene: 7. The CDR3 protein is CASSLDRGRTDTQYF. The CDR3 DNA is TGCGCCAGCAGCCTAGACAGGGGTCGAACAGATACGCAGTATTTT.

Only a few counts were recorded for this clonotype. V gene TRBV20-1 combines with J gene TRBJ2-3; 8 nucleotides align to TRBD2. CDR1 DFQATT and CDR2 SNEGSKA come from the germline V gene (reference sequence). With 0 bases clipped from V and 1 base from J, the junction kept 3 bases outside the gene matches. The CDR3 consists of 15 residues. CDR3 DNA: TGCAGTGCTAGAGATACGGGGGGGGGCACAGATACGCAGTATTTT. It is translated as CSARDTGGGTDTQYF.